These 18 T cell receptor beta chains share one sample of origin, sequenced in a study of T cells in localized non-small cell lung cancer. TCRdb's copy holds only in-frame clones and misses some; the assay was immunoSEQ multiplex PCR. The table includes tens of thousands of clones, around 81% detected once. Specimen: peripheral blood mononuclear cells, collected before any cancer treatment. These receptors all stem from a man between 35 and 75 years old with stage III lung adenocarcinoma.

The chain employs TRBV15 and TRBJ1-1; the D is unclear. V lost 4 bases and J lost 1, with 10 bases in between. Germline lookup yields CDR1 LNHNV and CDR2 YYDKDF (reference sequence). CDR3 size: 14 residues. The CDR3 protein is CATSNNYRNTEAFF. The CDR3 region has the DNA TGTGCCACCAGCAATAACTATAGGAACACTGAAGCTTTCTTT.

This chain joins TRBV2 and TRBJ1-5; unclear D gene. Germline V CDR1 and CDR2: SNHLY, FYNNEI. V shed 2 bases and J shed 3 bases, with 17 bases lying between them. The CDR3 contains 17 residues. CDR3 DNA sequence: TGTGCCAGCAGTGAAAGCCCACCGGGCAGGTTCAATCAGCCCCAGCATTTT. Translating it yields CASSESPPGRFNQPQHF.

The rearrangement joins TRBV9 to TRBJ2-1; possibly TRBD1 for D (6 bases). Germline loops: CDR1 SGDLS, CDR2 YYNGEE. The CDR3 loop spans 16 amino acids. V gave up 4 bases and J gave up 7 bases, with 21 bases separating them. CDR3 coding DNA: TGTGCCAGCAGCCTGGACATGGACAGTGAGGGGAATGAGCAGTTCTTC. The encoded protein is CASSLDMDSEGNEQFF.

The rearrangement joins TRBV27 to TRBJ2-7; 8 positions match TRBD2. The CDR3 runs to 16 residues. Germline values: CDR1 MNHEY, CDR2 SMNVEV (reference sequence). The trim removed 5 bases at V and 0 bases at J, leaving 9 bases unmatched. The chain's CDR3 is CASSLGRREDSYEQYF. The CDR3 bases are TGTGCCAGCAGTCTCGGTAGGCGGGAGGACTCCTACGAGCAGTACTTC.

This clone was seen just once. The chain carries TRBV2 and TRBJ2-3, with D hard to call. Per germline, CDR1 SNHLY and CDR2 FYNNEI. This CDR3 spans 13 amino acids. Trimming stripped 6 bases from V and 4 bases from J, with 11 bases between. In DNA, the CDR3 is TGTGCCAGCAGGGGCGGCTACGCAGATACGCAGTATTTT. Amino acids: CASRGGYADTQYF.

The rearrangement uses TRBV28 and TRBJ2-1; D gene uncertain. The V gene's germline CDR1 is MDHEN and CDR2 SYDVKM. V lost 2 bases, J lost 6 bases, and 5 bases lay in between. The CDR3 is 12 residues long. The CDR3 DNA follows: TGTGCCAGCAGTTTAAACCGCAATGAGCAGTTCTTC. This encodes CASSLNRNEQFF. Variable domain in full (rest from reference TRBV28 and TRBJ2-1): DVKVTQSSRYLVKRTGEKVFLECVQDMDHENMFWYRQDPGLGLRLIYFSYDVKMKEKGDIPEGYSVSREKKERFSLILESASTNQTSMYLCASSLNRNEQFFGPGTRLTVL.

The rearrangement links TRBV19 to TRBJ2-3; 7 bases fit TRBD1. With V trimmed by 1 base and J by 8 bases, 9 bases remained unmatched. The germline CDR1 and CDR2 sequences are LNHDA and SQIVND (reference sequence). The CDR3 has 15 residues. CDR3 in amino acids: CASSIAQQGKGTQYF. CDR3 nucleotide sequence: TGTGCCAGTAGTATAGCTCAACAGGGGAAAGGTACGCAGTATTTT.

The chain carries TRBV19 and TRBJ2-6; D is uncertain. The length of the CDR3 is 15 residues. V was shortened by 1 base and J by 2 bases, with 6 bases between the two germline ends. Germline loops: CDR1 LNHDA, CDR2 SQIVND (reference sequence). CDR3 sequence (DNA): TGTGCCAGTAGTATAGTAGGGACTGGGGCCAACGTCCTGACTTTC. Translating gives CASSIVGTGANVLTF.

The rearrangement joins TRBV6-1 to TRBJ1-2; 8 bases are shared with TRBD1. Per germline, CDR1 MNHNS and CDR2 SASEGT. V dropped 7 bases and J dropped 4; count of bases not matched to a gene: 5. This CDR3 has 13 residues. CDR3 nucleotide sequence: TGTGCCAGCAAAATACAGGGGGGCTATGGCTACACCTTC. Translated, it gives CASKIQGGYGYTF.

The chain combines TRBV28 with TRBJ1-1, with no clear D. Germline V gene sequence: CDR1 MDHEN, CDR2 SYDVKM. This CDR3 has 14 residues. V lost 2 bases to trimming and J lost 5 bases, with 12 bases between them. CDR3 nucleotides: TGTGCCAGCAGTTTAGGGATCCGAGGGACTGAAGCTTTCTTT. Translation gives CASSLGIRGTEAFF.

The chain links TRBV13 to TRBJ1-4; 7 nucleotides line up with TRBD1. In germline, CDR1 is PRHDT, CDR2 FYEKMQ (reference sequence). The CDR3 extends over 16 amino acids. J lost 0 bases, V lost 2 bases, and 3 bases had no gene match. The CDR3 sequence is CASSLRQGATNEKLFF. CDR3 in DNA: TGTGCCAGCAGCTTACGACAGGGTGCAACTAATGAAAAACTGTTTTTT.

The CDR3 bases are TGCGCCAGCAGCCAAGTTGACGGCGGTCGTAATGAAAAACTGTTTTTT. Translation gives CASSQVDGGRNEKLFF. The chain has TRBV4-1 and TRBJ1-4; no firm D call. Germline-derived CDR1 and CDR2 are MGHRA and YSYEKL. The length of the CDR3 is 16 residues. The V end was cut by 1 base, the J end by 4 bases, with 13 bases between.

The rearrangement uses TRBV6-1 and TRBJ1-1; D is ambiguous. Germline CDR1 MNHNS, CDR2 SASEGT. This CDR3 contains 13 residues. The V end lost 2 bases, the J end lost 4 bases, and 8 bases lay between the germline ends. For the CDR3, the DNA is TGTGCCAGCAGTGAACTATTAGGCACTGAAGCTTTCTTT. Amino acid sequence: CASSELLGTEAFF.

In nucleotides, the CDR3 is TGTGCCAGCAGCGGCGGGGAGAACGAGCAGTACTTC. Translating gives CASSGGENEQYF. The chain carries TRBV7-8 and TRBJ2-7; a weak D match, TRBD2 (6 bases). CDR3 length: 12 amino acids. Trimming pared 5 bases from V and 5 bases from J, leaving 10 bases between. Germline V gene lookup returns CDR1 SGHVS and CDR2 FQNEAQ.

The rearrangement links TRBV7-9 to TRBJ1-5, with 7 bases lining up with TRBD1. Trimming removed 3 bases from V and 5 bases from J; junction bases left unmatched: 4. The CDR3 length is 14 residues. Germline CDR1 is SEHNR and CDR2 is FQNEAQ (reference sequence). CDR3 protein: CASSLSTGDQPQHF. Here the CDR3 DNA reads TGTGCCAGCAGCTTGTCCACAGGGGATCAGCCCCAGCATTTT.

The chain uses TRBV4-1 and TRBJ2-7; no clear D gene. V gave up 2 bases and J gave up 4 bases, with 9 bases separating them. The CDR3 spans 13 residues. Per the germline V gene, CDR1 is MGHRA and CDR2 is YSYEKL. The CDR3 DNA follows: TGCGCCAGCAGCCAAAATCCACAATACGAGCAGTACTTC. It translates to CASSQNPQYEQYF.

The DNA for the CDR3 is TGTGCCTGGAGGACAGGGGGGTATCTAGGCTACACCTTC. Amino acids: CAWRTGGYLGYTF. The rearrangement uses TRBV30 and TRBJ1-2; TRBD1 agrees at 9 bases. CDR1 GTSNPN and CDR2 SVGIG come from the germline V gene (reference sequence). V was pared by 3 bases and J by 8 bases, with 7 bases of the junction left unmatched. The CDR3 has 13 amino acids.

The gene calls are TRBV18 and TRBJ2-6; possible D gene TRBD1, 8 bases. CDR1 is KGHSH and CDR2 is LQKENI in the germline V gene. Trimming removed 4 bases at V and 2 bases at J, with 12 bases between. CDR3 length equals 16 residues. CDR3 sequence reads: CASSLQGGPGANVLTF. The CDR3 bases are TGTGCCAGCTCACTACAGGGGGGGCCTGGGGCCAACGTCCTGACTTTC.